This TCR beta chain emerged from a study of blood T cell repertoires in COVID-19. Background on the study: From the United States, Italy and Spain came samples of acute and convalescent COVID-19. Sources were T cells, B-cell-depleted T cells, or PBMCs; the material itself was cDNA or gDNA.

In the original analysis: The assay estimated nucleated cells by amplifying reference gene primers. Generated by immunoSEQ multiplex PCR, the TCRdb table keeps only in-frame clones and is missing some. That table supplies the V and J calls and clone size; D and trimming were determined from the DNA. The sample shows over 110,000 clones, around 76% of them seen only once. V was cut by 5 bases and J by 1 base, with 10 bases left in between. Germline V gene lookup returns CDR1 SGHTA and CDR2 FQGNSA. CDR3 length: 14 amino acids. Sequences were obtained from peripheral blood. This TCR came from an older man with acute or convalescent COVID-19. The chain has TRBV7-2 and TRBJ2-3; possible D gene TRBD2, 5 bases. The chain's CDR3 is CASSRAGGTDTQYF. In DNA form, the CDR3 reads TGTGCCAGCAGCAGAGCCGGGGGCACAGATACGCAGTATTTT.